Each of the 25 T cell receptor beta chains below was sequenced from the same sample in a study of CD8 T cells in Susac syndrome. It was with random hexamers that roughly 0.5 to 1 ug RNA was reverse transcribed. TCRdb passed the immunoSEQ multiplex PCR reads through MiXCR, listing each CDR3 protein once. The data hold fewer than 90,000 distinct CDR3 sequences, with approximately 93% observed a single time. The sequencing sample was made of CD8+ T cells from PBMCs. These receptors came from a human donor with Susac syndrome.

The rearrangement joins TRBV9 to TRBJ1-5; no reliable D call. This CDR3 region has 15 residues. Germline CDR1 is SGDLS and CDR2 is YYNGEE. Trimming shortened V by 0 bases and J by 0 bases, and 7 bases separated the two germline ends. CDR3 amino acids: CASSVGGNSNQPQHF. The CDR3 coding sequence is TGTGCCAGCAGCGTAGGAGGGAATAGCAATCAGCCCCAGCATTTT.

The V gene is TRBV20-1, the J gene TRBJ2-1; 15 positions match TRBD2. Germline V gene lookup returns CDR1 DFQATT and CDR2 SNEGSKA (reference sequence). The CDR3 runs 17 residues. The V and J ends lost 6 bases and 3 bases, in that order; junction bases with no gene match: 9. In DNA form, the CDR3 reads TGCAGTGCACCGGGGACTAGCGGGAGGTTAGACTACAATGAGCAGTTCTTC. Its translation: CSAPGTSGRLDYNEQFF.

Here the CDR3 reads CASSQDKSSYEQYF. CDR3 DNA: TGTGCCAGCAGCCAAGATAAGAGCTCCTACGAGCAGTACTTC. The J gene is TRBJ2-7, the V gene TRBV3-1; no clear D gene. Germline CDR1 reads LGHDT; CDR2 reads YNNKEL (reference sequence). There are 14 residues in the CDR3. Deletions cut 0 bases from V and 0 bases from J, with 6 bases between.

The rearrangement joins TRBV5-1 to TRBJ1-5; the D gene is possibly TRBD1 (6 bases). The CDR3 is made up of 14 amino acids. From germline, CDR1 is SGHRS and CDR2 YFSETQ. The germline V and J ends were trimmed by 0 bases and 5 bases, with 9 bases remaining between them. The CDR3 loop reads CASSLGQVDQPQHF. DNA for the CDR3: TGCGCCAGCAGCTTGGGACAGGTAGATCAGCCCCAGCATTTT.

The chain has TRBV5-1 and TRBJ2-7; perhaps TRBD2 as D (5 bases). CDR3 length: 14 residues. Germline V gene data show CDR1 as SGHRS and CDR2 as YFSETQ. With 2 bases removed from V and 2 bases from J, the gap between germline ends came to 11 bases. In nucleotides, the CDR3 is TGCGCCAGCAGCTTCGCTGGAGGTACCTACGAGCAGTACTTC. This encodes CASSFAGGTYEQYF.

V usage is TRBV12-3 or TRBV12-4 and J usage is TRBJ1-1; TRBD1 aligns across 9 bases. Unmatched junction bases numbered 6, after V lost 6 bases and J lost 7 bases. The CDR3 contains 13 residues. CDR3 sequence (DNA): TGTGCCAGCAGCCTCACAGGGGGCGGTGAAGCTTTCTTT. Translating it yields CASSLTGGGEAFF.

The chain uses TRBV27 and TRBJ2-1; 14 bases are a match to TRBD2. Per the germline V gene, CDR1 is MNHEY and CDR2 is SMNVEV (reference sequence). This CDR3 comprises 15 residues. Trimming took 5 bases from V and 10 from J; bases not matched to a gene: 7. CDR3 amino acids: CASSPGLAGVREQFF. The CDR3 DNA is TGTGCCAGCAGTCCGGGACTAGCGGGAGTCAGGGAGCAGTTCTTC.

The chain recombines TRBV29-1 with TRBJ1-1; no definite D call. Germline V gives CDR1 SQVTM, CDR2 ANQGSEA. The CDR3 sequence is 14 residues long. Trimming shortened V by 4 bases and J by 0 bases, and 12 bases separated the two germline ends. This CDR3 is CSVGMASMNTEAFF. Here the CDR3 DNA reads TGCAGCGTTGGTATGGCCAGCATGAACACTGAAGCTTTCTTT.

The chain has TRBV4-1 and TRBJ2-1; unclear D gene. V lost 0 bases and J 5 bases, leaving 8 bases between the germline ends. CDR3 length equals 14 residues. The germline V gene encodes CDR1 MGHRA and CDR2 YSYEKL. In DNA form, the CDR3 reads TGCGCCAGCAGCCAAGATCCGGGCAACAATGAGCAGTTCTTC. This gives the protein CASSQDPGNNEQFF.

The J gene is TRBJ2-1, the V gene TRBV7-9; D uncertain. CDR3 length equals 13 residues. Germline CDR1 SEHNR, CDR2 FQNEAQ (reference sequence). Between the trimmed V and J ends, which lost 8 bases and 7 bases, there was a span of 15 bases. CDR3 region: CASSGDGRNEQFF. The CDR3 coding sequence is TGTGCCAGCTCCGGAGATGGTAGGAATGAGCAGTTCTTC. Variable domain in full (rest from reference TRBV7-9 and TRBJ2-1): DTGVSQNPRHKITKRGQNVTFRCDPISEHNRLYWYRQTLGQGPEFLTYFQNEAQLEKSRLLSDRFSAERPKGSFSTLEIQRTEQGDSAMYLCASSGDGRNEQFFGPGTRLTVL.

J is TRBJ1-3 and V is TRBV20-1; D ambiguous. V was trimmed by 0 bases and J by 2 bases, leaving 11 bases between them. The CDR3 extends over 15 amino acids. The germline V gene has CDR1 DFQATT and CDR2 SNEGSKA (reference sequence). CDR3 sequence: CSARDPGRPGNTIYF. As DNA, the CDR3 is TGCAGTGCTAGAGATCCAGGACGCCCTGGAAACACCATATATTTT.

The chain links TRBV28 to TRBJ2-5; D gene unclear. V lost 1 base to trimming and J lost 4 bases, with 10 bases between them. This CDR3 is built from 14 residues. The V gene's germline CDR1 is MDHEN and CDR2 SYDVKM. CDR3 nucleotides: TGTGCCAGCAGTTTATTTAGACGGCGAGAGACCCAGTACTTC. Its translation: CASSLFRRRETQYF.

About this clonotype itself: The junction and the germline gene differ at one end; a read error may be behind it. The chain uses TRBV20-1 and TRBJ2-1, with TRBD2 matching over 12 bases. The length of the CDR3 is 15 residues. Per germline, CDR1 DFQATT and CDR2 SNEGSKA (reference sequence). The CDR3 nucleotides read TGCAGTGCTACCATCCTAGCGGGAGGGCCCAATGAGCAGCTCTTC. This encodes CSATILAGGPNEQLF.

This rearrangement joins TRBV5-1 to TRBJ2-3, with 8 bases matching TRBD1. V dropped 4 bases and J dropped 4; count of bases not matched to a gene: 11. Germline V lookup: CDR1 SGHRS, CDR2 YFSETQ. The CDR3 is 16 amino acids. For the CDR3, the DNA is TGCGCCAGCAGCCCGGGGTCCGGACAGGGTTCAGATACGCAGTATTTT. Encoded protein: CASSPGSGQGSDTQYF. The full variable domain, rest sourced from reference TRBV5-1 and TRBJ2-3, is KAGVTQTPRYLIKTRGQQVTLSCSPISGHRSVSWYQQTPGQGLQFLFEYFSETQRNKGNFPGRFSGRQFSNSRSEMNVSTLELGDSALYLCASSPGSGQGSDTQYFGPGTRLTVL.

The rearrangement uses TRBV20-1 and TRBJ1-1; no reliable D call. The CDR3 totals 13 residues. Germline assignment: CDR1 DFQATT and CDR2 SNEGSKA (reference sequence). V was clipped by 1 base and J by 1 base, with 7 bases between them. The CDR3 nucleotides are TGCAGTGCTAGAGGACGGAGGAACACTGAAGCTTTCTTT. Its protein product is CSARGRRNTEAFF.

This chain links TRBV20-1 with TRBJ2-3; 11 nucleotides match TRBD2. V lost 3 bases, J lost 0 bases, and 17 bases stayed unmatched. The germline CDR1 and CDR2 sequences are DFQATT and SNEGSKA (reference sequence). The CDR3 totals 20 residues. This CDR3 is CSASPRPGLAVPTSTDTQYF. The CDR3 DNA reads TGCAGTGCTAGCCCCCGACCGGGACTAGCGGTACCTACTAGCACAGATACGCAGTATTTT.

The chain combines TRBV19 with TRBJ1-5, with D unresolved. CDR1 and CDR2 (germline): LNHDA, SQIVND (reference sequence). V lost 1 base and J lost 4, with 8 bases in between. The CDR3 has 14 amino acids. The CDR3 nucleotides are TGTGCCAGTAGTATAGCGTCCGGGAATCAGCCCCAGCATTTT. As protein: CASSIASGNQPQHF.

CDR3 region: CASSPLSRAIRGDNEQFF. In nucleotides, the CDR3 is TGTGCCAGCAGTCCACTTTCTCGGGCGATACGGGGTGACAATGAGCAGTTCTTC. The chain joins TRBV6-2 or TRBV6-3 to TRBJ2-1, with a tentative D call TRBD2 (5 bases). Germline CDR1 is MNHEY and CDR2 is SVGEGT. Trimming removed 5 bases from V and 5 bases from J, with 25 bases in between. The CDR3 runs 18 residues.

With respect to this clonotype: Its ends do not fully match the called genes, so a read error is possible. The chain couples TRBV7-2 to TRBJ1-1, with D unresolved. The germline CDR1 and CDR2 sequences are SGHTA and FQGNSA. The CDR3 length is 15 residues. CDR3 residues: CASSLVPDTPIEVFF. The CDR3 DNA reads TGTGCCAGCAGCTTAGTCCCAGACACGCCCATCGAAGTTTTCTTT.

The chain carries TRBV5-1 and TRBJ2-7; D may be TRBD1 (6 bases). The CDR3 is 19 residues long. In germline, CDR1 is SGHRS, CDR2 YFSETQ. The V end was cut by 3 bases, the J end by 0 bases, with 25 bases between. Here the CDR3 reads CASSSDMGHTNTSSYEQYF. The CDR3 nucleotides are TGCGCCAGCAGCTCGGATATGGGACATACCAACACCAGCTCCTACGAGCAGTACTTC.

The rearrangement uses TRBV4-1 and TRBJ1-5; D not certain. With 4 bases removed from V and 2 bases from J, the gap between germline ends came to 15 bases. The length of the CDR3 is 16 residues. Germline V gene lookup returns CDR1 MGHRA and CDR2 YSYEKL. In nucleotides, the CDR3 is TGCGCCAGCAGCCCGATCGGGAAGTTGGGCAATCAGCCCCAGCATTTT. It is translated as CASSPIGKLGNQPQHF.

The gene calls are TRBV10-1 and TRBJ2-1; 10 bases agree with TRBD2. The V and J ends lost 2 bases and 5 bases, in that order; junction bases with no gene match: 9. CDR1 is WNHNN, CDR2 SYGVQD, per germline (reference sequence). The CDR3 runs 17 residues. Here the CDR3 DNA reads TGCGCCAGCAGTGAGCTAGCGGGAGCCTATTTCGACAATGAGCAGTTCTTC. It codes for CASSELAGAYFDNEQFF.

The genes are TRBV6-6 and TRBJ2-1; 7 nucleotides agree with TRBD2. The CDR3 sequence is 15 residues long. CDR1 and CDR2 from the germline V gene are MNHNY and SVGAGI (reference sequence). J gave up 7 bases and V 0 bases, and 6 bases lay outside the gene matches. The CDR3 reads CASSYSITSENEQFF. The CDR3 region has the DNA TGTGCCAGCAGTTACTCGATAACTAGCGAGAATGAGCAGTTCTTC.

V usage is TRBV7-9 and J usage is TRBJ1-2, with unresolved D. V lost 1 base and J lost 0, with 12 bases in between. Germline V gene data show CDR1 as SEHNR and CDR2 as FQNEAQ (reference sequence). The CDR3 loop spans 16 amino acids. The CDR3 DNA sequence: TGTGCCAGCAGCTTAGGAAAGGGAGGGACTAACTATGGCTACACCTTC. It encodes CASSLGKGGTNYGYTF. Supplemented by reference TRBV7-9 and TRBJ1-2, the full variable domain reads DTGVSQNPRHKITKRGQNVTFRCDPISEHNRLYWYRQTLGQGPEFLTYFQNEAQLEKSRLLSDRFSAERPKGSFSTLEIQRTEQGDSAMYLCASSLGKGGTNYGYTFGSGTRLTVV.

This clonotype was observed once. The chain employs TRBV3-1 and TRBJ2-7; unclear D gene. The V gene lost 3 bases and the J gene lost 2 bases, with 8 bases spanning the gap. CDR1 LGHDT and CDR2 YNNKEL come from the germline V gene (reference sequence). The CDR3 loop spans 13 amino acids. CDR3 region: CASSHGRTYEQYF. In nucleotides, the CDR3 is TGTGCCAGCAGCCACGGCAGAACCTACGAGCAGTACTTC.